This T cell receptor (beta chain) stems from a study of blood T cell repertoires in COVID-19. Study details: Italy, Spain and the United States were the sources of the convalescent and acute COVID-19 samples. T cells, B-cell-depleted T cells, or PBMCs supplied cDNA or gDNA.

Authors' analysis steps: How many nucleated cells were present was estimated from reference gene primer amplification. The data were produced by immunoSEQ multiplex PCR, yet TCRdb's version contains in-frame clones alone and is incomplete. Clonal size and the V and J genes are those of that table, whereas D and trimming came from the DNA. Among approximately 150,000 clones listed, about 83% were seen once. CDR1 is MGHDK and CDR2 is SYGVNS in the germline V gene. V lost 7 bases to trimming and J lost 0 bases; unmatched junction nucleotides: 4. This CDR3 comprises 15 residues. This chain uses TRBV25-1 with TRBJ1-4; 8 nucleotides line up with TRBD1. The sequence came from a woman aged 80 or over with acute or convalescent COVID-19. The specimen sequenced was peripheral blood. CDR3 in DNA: TGTGCCAGCACGGGACAGGTTGCAACTAATGAAAAACTGTTTTTT. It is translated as CASTGQVATNEKLFF.